The TCR beta chain under discussion was sequenced for a study of early T cells in non-severe SARS-CoV-2 infection. Many counts were recorded for this clonotype. MiXCR, applied by TCRdb to the 5' RACE reads, yields one record per CDR3 protein. The sample has 55,000 to 65,000 distinct CDR3 sequences, about 10% seen once. Trimming took 0 bases from V and 7 from J, leaving 19 bases between them. Per the germline V gene, CDR1 is MNHEY and CDR2 is SVGAGI. The CDR3 extends over 16 amino acids. The chain is built from TRBV6-5 and TRBJ2-7; possible D gene TRBD1, 8 bases. Sequenced: whole blood. This TCR was sampled from an adult who was a healthcare worker with PCR-confirmed SARS-CoV-2 infection or an uninfected control (not recorded which). CDR3 nucleotide sequence: TGTGCCAGCAGTTACTCGATACCTAGCGGACAGGGAGAGCAGTACTTC. Encoded protein: CASSYSIPSGQGEQYF.